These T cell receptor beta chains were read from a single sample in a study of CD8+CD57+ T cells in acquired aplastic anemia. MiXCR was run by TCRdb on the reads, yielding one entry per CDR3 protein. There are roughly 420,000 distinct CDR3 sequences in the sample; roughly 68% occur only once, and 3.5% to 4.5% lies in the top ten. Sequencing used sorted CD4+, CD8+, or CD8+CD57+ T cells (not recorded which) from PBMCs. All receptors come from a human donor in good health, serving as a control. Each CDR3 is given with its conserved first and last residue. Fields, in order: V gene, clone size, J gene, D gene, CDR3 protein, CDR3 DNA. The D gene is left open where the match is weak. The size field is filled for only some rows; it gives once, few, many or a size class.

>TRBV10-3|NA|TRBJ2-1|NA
CASRGDWHSEQFF
TGTGCCAGCAGGGGGGACTGGCACTCTGAACAGTTCTTC
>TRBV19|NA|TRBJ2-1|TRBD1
CASSDRGNEQFF
TGTGCCAGTAGTGACAGGGGCAATGAGCAGTTCTTC
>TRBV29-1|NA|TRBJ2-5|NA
CSVEGQRRQETQYF
TGCAGCGTTGAAGGGCAGCGCCGCCAAGAGACCCAGTACTTC
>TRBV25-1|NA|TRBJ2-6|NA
CASSDKWREVGANVLTF
TGTGCCAGCAGTGATAAGTGGAGGGAAGTTGGGGCCAACGTCCTGACTTTC
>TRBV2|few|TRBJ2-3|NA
CASTFETDTQYF
TGTGCCAGCACGTTTGAGACAGATACGCAGTATTTT
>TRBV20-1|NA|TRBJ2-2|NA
CSARRQRRSNGELFF
TGCAGTGCTAGACGACAGAGGAGATCAAACGGGGAGCTGTTTTTT
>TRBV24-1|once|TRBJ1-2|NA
CATSDPDKKGVAGF
TGTGCCACCAGTGATCCCGACAAGAAGGGTGTTGCAGGCTTC
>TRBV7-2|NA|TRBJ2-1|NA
CASSLLTLAGKNEQFF
TGTGCCAGCAGCTTATTGACTCTCGCGGGCAAAAATGAGCAGTTCTTC
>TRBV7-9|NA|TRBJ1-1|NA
CASSPGAGATEAFF
TGCGCCAGCAGCCCGGGGGCTGGGGCCACTGAAGCTTTCTTT
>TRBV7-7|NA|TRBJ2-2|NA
CASSLGGANTGELSW
TGTGCCAGCAGCTTAGGCGGGGCGAACACCGGGGAGCTGTCTTGG
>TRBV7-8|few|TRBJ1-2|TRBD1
CASSRQGITPNYGYTF
TGTGCCAGCAGCCGACAGGGAATCACTCCTAACTATGGCTACACCTTC
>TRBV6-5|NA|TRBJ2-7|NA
CAISTVEQYF
TGTGCCATCAGTACAGTGGAGCAGTACTTC
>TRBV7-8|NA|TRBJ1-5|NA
CASSRRAGPGQPEHF
TGTGCCAGCAGCCGGAGGGCAGGCCCTGGCCAGCCTGAGCATTTT
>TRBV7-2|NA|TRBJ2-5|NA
CASNDAMQFGDTLDF
TGTGCCAGCAACGACGCAATGCAGTTTGGGGACACCCTCGACTTC
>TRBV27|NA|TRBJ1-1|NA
CASSLLGAGTEALF
TGTGCCAGCAGTTTGTTAGGGGCAGGCACTGAAGCTCTCTTT
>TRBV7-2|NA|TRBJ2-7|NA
CASRSRGEYNQPQYF
TGTGCCAGCAGATCGCGGGGTGAGTACAATCAGCCCCAGTACTTC
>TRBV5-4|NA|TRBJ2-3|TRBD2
CASSLLSGGSTDTQYF
TGTGCTAGCAGCTTGCTCAGCGGGGGTAGCACAGATACGCAGTATTTT
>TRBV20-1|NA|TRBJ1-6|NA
CSAGDPSNTTLHF
TGCAGTGCTGGAGATCCGAGTAATACGACCCTCCACTTT
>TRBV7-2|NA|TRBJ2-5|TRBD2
CASSTPREGETEYF
TGTGCCAGCAGCACGCCTCGGGAGGGGGAGACCGAGTACTTC
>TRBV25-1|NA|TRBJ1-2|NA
CASFDWEGRYGYTF
TGTGCCAGCTTCGATTGGGAGGGGCGATATGGCTACACCTTC
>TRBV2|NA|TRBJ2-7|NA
CASSTDGTSLSYEQYF
TGTGCCAGCAGTACCGACGGCACTAGCCTATCCTACGAGCAGTACTTC
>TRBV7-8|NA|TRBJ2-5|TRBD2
CASSLAAGGGHATQYF
TGTGCCAGCAGCTTAGCTGCGGGGGGGGGGCATGCGACCCAGTACTTC
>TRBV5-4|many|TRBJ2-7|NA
CASSSLGSGSSYEQYF
TGTGCCAGCAGCTCGTTAGGCAGCGGTAGCTCCTACGAGCAGTACTTC
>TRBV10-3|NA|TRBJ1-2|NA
CAISESELAYGYTF
TGTGCCATCAGTGAGTCAGAGCTAGCCTATGGCTACACCTTC
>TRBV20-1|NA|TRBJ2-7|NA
CSAGPGYEQYF
TGCAGTGCTGGGCCTGGATACGAGCAGTACTTC
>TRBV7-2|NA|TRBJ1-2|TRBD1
CASSDGTGGNYGCTF
TGTGCCAGCAGCGACGGGACAGGGGGGAACTATGGCTGCACCTTC
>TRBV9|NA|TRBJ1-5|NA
CASSAQGWDQQQHF
TGTGCCAGCAGCGCCCAGGGTTGGGATCAGCAACAGCATTTT
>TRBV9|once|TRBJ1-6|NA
CASSPADPISPLHF
TGTGCCAGCAGCCCAGCGGACCCTATTTCACCCCTCCACTTT
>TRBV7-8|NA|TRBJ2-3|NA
CASSPIGDTEAFFYF
TGTGCCAGCAGCCCCATAGGGGACACTGAAGCTTTCTTTTATTTT
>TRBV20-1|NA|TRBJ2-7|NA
CSAKPGTGSYEQYF
TGCAGTGCTAAGCCCGGCACAGGCTCCTACGAGCAGTACTTC
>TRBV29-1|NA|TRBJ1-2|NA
CSVDSAARSNYGYTF
TGCAGCGTTGATTCGGCGGCGCGATCTAACTATGGCTACACCTTC
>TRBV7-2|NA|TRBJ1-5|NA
CASSPSGYGYTF
TGTGCCAGCAGCCCATCCGGGTATGGCTACACTTTC
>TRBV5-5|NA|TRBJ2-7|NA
CATSTRPEIPYEQYF
TGTGCCACCAGCACTAGGCCGGAGATCCCCTACGAGCAGTACTTC
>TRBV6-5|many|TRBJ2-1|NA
CASNPDFGGAPYNEQFF
TGTGCCAGCAACCCCGATTTTGGCGGGGCCCCCTACAATGAGCAGTTCTTC
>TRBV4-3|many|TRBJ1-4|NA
CASSPNTGTGDEKLFF
TGCGCCAGCAGCCCAAACACCGGGACCGGAGATGAAAAACTGTTTTTT
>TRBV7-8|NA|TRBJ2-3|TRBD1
CASSTYGTASTDTQYF
TGTGCCAGCAGCACTTACGGGACAGCTAGCACAGATACGCAGTATTTT
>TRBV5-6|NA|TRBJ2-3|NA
CASTRGDTQYF
TGTGCCAGCACCCGCGGAGATACGCAGTATTTT
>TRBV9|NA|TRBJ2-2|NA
CASSRDGGITGELFF
TGTGCCAGCAGCCGCGACGGGGGTATCACCGGGGAGCTGTTTTTT
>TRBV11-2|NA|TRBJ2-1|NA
CASSLVWDSYNEQFF
TGTGCCAGCAGCTTAGTATGGGACTCCTACAATGAGCAGTTCTTC
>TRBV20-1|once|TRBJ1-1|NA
CSARVGGGLDTEAFF
TGCAGTGCTAGAGTGGGGGGGGGTTTGGACACTGAAGCTTTCTTT
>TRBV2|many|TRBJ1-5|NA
CASSERQGYQPQHF
TGTGCCAGCAGTGAAAGGCAGGGGTATCAGCCCCAGCATTTT
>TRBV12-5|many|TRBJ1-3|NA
CASGLGTVSGNTIYF
TGTGCTAGTGGTTTGGGCACAGTCTCTGGAAACACCATATATTTT
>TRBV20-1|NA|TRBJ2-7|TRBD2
CSAALAGGVGEQYF
TGCAGTGCCGCCCTAGCGGGGGGGGTCGGCGAGCAGTACTTC
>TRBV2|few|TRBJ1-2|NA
CASSAVGGYTF
TGTGCCAGCTCCGCGGTTGGCGGCTACACCTTC
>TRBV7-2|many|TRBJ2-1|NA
CASSLPASSEQFF
TGTGCCAGCAGCTTACCGGCGTCCTCTGAGCAGTTCTTC
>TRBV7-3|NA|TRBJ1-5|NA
CASSLMPLAATQHQHF
TGTGCCAGCAGCTTAATGCCACTTGCGGCCACGCAGCATCAGCATTTT
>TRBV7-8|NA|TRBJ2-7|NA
CASSLGGSSRRGLF
TGTGCCAGCAGTCTAGGAGGGAGTAGTAGACGGGGGCTATTC
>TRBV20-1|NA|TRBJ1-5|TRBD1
CSATGGARNQPQHF
TGCAGTGCGACAGGGGGCGCTAGGAATCAGCCCCAGCATTTT
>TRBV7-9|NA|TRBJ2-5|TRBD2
CASSTGLAGGGTQYF
TGTGCCAGCAGCACCGGACTAGCGGGGGGAGGAACCCAGTACTTC
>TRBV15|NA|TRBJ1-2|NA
CATSSEEGSPNYGYTF
TGTGCCACCAGCAGTGAAGAGGGCAGTCCTAACTATGGCTACACCTTC
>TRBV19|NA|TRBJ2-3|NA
CASSIDRTDTQYF
TGTGCCAGTAGTATAGATCGGACAGATACGCAGTATTTT
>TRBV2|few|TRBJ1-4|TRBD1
CATRGGPNEKLFF
TGTGCCACCAGGGGGGGACCTAATGAAAAACTGTTTTTT
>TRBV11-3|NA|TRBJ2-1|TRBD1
CASRGGTGYNEQFF
TGTGCCAGCAGGGGGGGGACAGGGTACAATGAGCAGTTCTTC